These 32 T cell receptor beta chains came from one sample sequenced in a study of T cell clonality in common variable immunodeficiency. General study points: Reportedly, TCR beta sequences from common variable immunodeficiency showed fewer deletions and N-nucleotide insertions.

TCRdb keeps only in-frame clones here, not all; method: immunoSEQ multiplex PCR. The sample contains about 23,000 clones, none of them singletons. No antigen is known for these receptors. Sequencing was done on a sample of peripheral blood mononuclear cells. The receptors come from a human donor with common variable immunodeficiency.

This clone was seen many times. The sequence runs out 3 residues before the end of the CDR3; the remainder is reconstructed from the germline J gene. V usage is TRBV7-6 and J usage is TRBJ2-3, with 9 positions matching TRBD1. The trim removed 2 bases at V and 1 base at J, leaving 1 base unmatched. Germline V CDR1 and CDR2: SGHVS, FNYEAQ. The CDR3 covers 15 residues. The chain's CDR3 is CASSLRTGGTDTQYF. The covered CDR3 bases are TGTGCCAGCAGCTTACGGACAGGGGGCACAGATACG.

This clone has ten or more counts. The sequence runs out 3 residues before the end of the CDR3; the remainder is reconstructed from the germline J gene. The J gene is TRBJ1-1, the V gene TRBV30, with D unclear. The germline V gene encodes CDR1 GTSNPN and CDR2 SVGIG (reference sequence). The CDR3 is made up of 14 amino acids. The V gene lost 1 base and the J gene lost 1 base, with 10 bases spanning the gap. CDR3 bases read: TGTGCCTGGAGTGGGACTTACAAGAACACTGAA. It specifies CAWSGTYKNTE. The entire CDR3 protein is CAWSGTYKNTEAFF. Looking up the rest from reference TRBV30 and TRBJ1-1 gives the full variable domain: SQTIHQWPATLVQPVGSPLSLECTVEGTSNPNLYWYRQAAGRGLQLLFYSVGIGQISSEVPQNLSASRPQDRQFILSSKKLLLSDSGFYLCAWSGTYKNTEAFFGQGTRLTVV.

With regard to this clone: From the germline J gene comes the end of the CDR3, since the read stops 3 residues before it. The rearrangement links TRBV30 to TRBJ1-5; D may be TRBD1 (6 bases). Germline CDR1 and CDR2: GTSNPN and SVGIG (reference sequence). The CDR3 contains 13 residues. The ends were cut back, 1 base at V and 7 bases at J, with 11 bases in the middle. This CDR3 is CAWSAGVEQPQHF. The CDR3 DNA, read in part, is TGTGCCTGGAGTGCAGGGGTGGAACAGCCC.

This clone came up many times. The read gets to within 3 residues of the CDR3 end, and the germline J gene fills in the rest. The chain employs TRBV19 and TRBJ2-1; the match to TRBD1 covers 8 bases. Germline CDR1 LNHDA, CDR2 SQIVND (reference sequence). J lost 8 bases, V lost 1 base, and 7 bases had no gene match. The CDR3 loop spans 15 amino acids. The DNA read from the CDR3 is TGTGCCAGTAGTATAGTGGGGACAGGTTTCGATGAG. Translation: CASSIVGTGFDE. The entire CDR3 protein is CASSIVGTGFDEQFF.

Ten or more counts support this clone. The missing CDR3 end, 3 residues past where the read stops, is filled in from the germline J gene. V usage is TRBV5-1 and J usage is TRBJ2-7; TRBD1 agrees at 7 bases. Trimming took 2 bases from V and 2 from J; bases not matched to a gene: 7. Looked up from germline, CDR1 is SGHRS and CDR2 is YFSETQ. This CDR3 contains 15 residues. The CDR3 loop reads CASSFRGTVTYEQYF. CDR3 DNA, as far as it was read: TGCGCCAGCAGCTTCCGTGGGACAGTAACCTACGAG.

This clone was detected a few times. The read ends 3 residues before the CDR3 terminus; that terminus is restored from the germline J gene. The chain combines TRBV19 with TRBJ1-1, with D perhaps TRBD1 (6 bases). Germline CDR1 reads LNHDA; CDR2 reads SQIVND (reference sequence). This CDR3 region has 14 residues. V dropped 7 bases and J dropped 6 bases, with 18 bases sitting between them. CDR3 sequence reads: CASTLQGRTSEAFF. CDR3 DNA (partial): TGTGCCAGTACCCTTCAGGGGCGGACGTCTGAA. The variable domain in full, completed from reference TRBV19 and TRBJ1-1, reads DGGITQSPKYLFRKEGQNVTLSCEQNLNHDAMYWYRQDPGQGLRLIYYSQIVNDFQKGDIAEGYSVSREKKESFPLTVTSAQKNPTAFYLCASTLQGRTSEAFFGQGTRLTVV.

Many counts were recorded for this clone. With the read ending 3 residues before the CDR3 end, the germline J gene is used to fill in that end. This chain links TRBV20-1 with TRBJ2-3; 7 nucleotides line up with TRBD1. Trimming at V came to 0 bases and at J to 3 bases, leaving 6 bases not matched to a gene. CDR1 is DFQATT and CDR2 is SNEGSKA in the germline V gene (reference sequence). The CDR3 covers 15 residues. The CDR3 loop is CSARETGTGTDTQYF. The CDR3 DNA, read in part, is TGCAGTGCTAGAGAGACAGGGACGGGGACAGATACG.

This clone was detected a few times. Coverage ceases 3 residues before the CDR3 finishes, and the germline J gene fills in the end. The V call is TRBV7-2, the J call TRBJ2-1, with no clear D. Germline CDR1 and CDR2: SGHTA and FQGNSA. This CDR3 comprises 16 residues. V lost 0 bases, J lost 4 bases, and 13 bases lay in between. This chain's CDR3 is CASSLAGAVVYNEQFF. The sequenced CDR3 bases are TGTGCCAGCAGCTTAGCTGGCGCGGTGGTTTACAATGAG.

There are many counts of this clone. Read coverage stops 3 residues before the CDR3 terminus; the germline J gene supplies the remainder. The chain joins TRBV20-1 to TRBJ2-3; D gene unclear. CDR3 size: 10 residues. Germline V lookup: CDR1 DFQATT, CDR2 SNEGSKA (reference sequence). Trimming stripped 5 bases from V and 3 bases from J, with 3 bases between. The CDR3 spells CSASTDTQYF. The sequenced part of the CDR3 DNA is TGCAGTGCTTCAACAGATACG.

As concerns this clone: The read ends 3 residues shy of where the CDR3 ends; the end is completed using the germline J gene. V is TRBV7-2 and J is TRBJ2-7; D gene ambiguous. CDR1 is SGHTA, CDR2 FQGNSA, per germline. V shed 4 bases and J shed 0 bases, with 10 bases lying between them. The CDR3 contains 14 residues. Incomplete CDR3 DNA: TGTGCCAGCAGCTCCTTCGCGGACTCCTACGAG. Protein sequence: CASSSFADSYE. The whole CDR3 protein reads CASSSFADSYEQYF.

This clone was detected ten times or more. Coverage ceases 3 residues before the CDR3 finishes, and the germline J gene fills in the end. The rearrangement joins TRBV6-1 to TRBJ2-3, with a weak D call TRBD1 (5 bases). The CDR3 loop spans 14 amino acids. The germline V gene has CDR1 MNHNS and CDR2 SASEGT. Deletions cut 3 bases from V and 2 bases from J, with 9 bases between. The CDR3: CASSDQGTTDTQYF. CDR3 DNA (partial): TGTGCCAGCAGTGATCAGGGCACCACAGATACG.

This clone occurred many times. The read stops 3 residues short of the end of the CDR3; the missing end is completed from the germline J gene. This rearrangement joins TRBV18 to TRBJ2-6; TRBD1 might be the D (6 bases). The CDR3 has 16 amino acids. Germline V gene lookup returns CDR1 KGHSH and CDR2 LQKENI. Between the trimmed V and J ends, which lost 2 bases and 4 bases, there was a span of 12 bases. CDR3 bases read: TGTGCCAGCTCACCAGGACAGCCGTCGGGGGCCAACGTC. Its translation is CASSPGQPSGANV. The CDR3, in full, reads CASSPGQPSGANVLTF.

The sample holds many counts of this clone. The CDR3 is cut off 3 residues early in the read; its end comes from the germline J gene. The gene calls are TRBV6-1 and TRBJ2-7; 11 nucleotides match TRBD2. The CDR3 covers 15 residues. In germline, CDR1 is MNHNS, CDR2 SASEGT. With 4 bases clipped from V and 2 bases from J, the junction kept 4 bases outside the gene matches. The CDR3 DNA, read in part, is TGTGCCAGCAGTGTACTAGCGGGAGCCCCCTACGAG. Amino acid sequence: CASSVLAGAPYE. The entire CDR3 reads CASSVLAGAPYEQYF.

Within the sample, this clone is large. The read gets to within 3 residues of the CDR3 end, and the germline J gene fills in the rest. V gene TRBV12-3 or TRBV12-4 combines with J gene TRBJ2-5, with a possible D match to TRBD1 (5 bases). V lost 5 bases, J lost 1 base, and 14 bases lay in between. This CDR3 has 15 amino acids. The CDR3 sequence is CASSVNGHPQETQYF. The sequenced part of the CDR3 DNA is TGTGCCAGCAGTGTCAATGGACACCCCCAAGAGACC.

This clone was observed a handful of times. CDR3 sequence: CASSSLAEAFF. CDR3 bases read: TGTGCCAGCAGCTCTTTAGCTGAA. The chain employs TRBV7-9 and TRBJ1-1; D uncertain. Read sequence stops 3 residues before the CDR3 end, and the germline J gene provides the missing end. Trimming removed 4 bases from V and 6 bases from J, with 6 bases in between. CDR3 length equals 11 residues. Germline assignment: CDR1 SEHNR and CDR2 FQNEAQ (reference sequence).

This clone was seen more than once but under ten times. The read terminates 3 residues ahead of where the CDR3 ends, so the germline J gene completes it. The V gene is TRBV2, the J gene TRBJ1-6; D is perhaps TRBD1 (5 bases). Trimming took off 6 bases at V and 9 bases at J, with 15 bases between the two ends. Per germline, CDR1 SNHLY and CDR2 FYNNEI. The CDR3 covers 14 residues. The CDR3 bases that were read are TGTGCCAGCAGGGGGGGGACCGTTGGTTCACCC. Protein product: CASRGGTVGSP. The full CDR3 is CASRGGTVGSPLHF.

As to this clone: Read sequence stops 3 residues before the CDR3 end, and the germline J gene provides the missing end. The gene calls are TRBV7-3 and TRBJ2-2, with TRBD1 identical over 9 bases. The CDR3 runs 15 residues. The V segment lost 5 bases and the J segment 2 bases; nucleotides outside the gene matches: 3. Germline V gives CDR1 SGHTA, CDR2 FQGTGA. CDR3 in amino acids: CASSAQGANTGELFF. Incomplete CDR3 DNA: TGTGCCAGCAGCGCACAGGGGGCTAACACCGGGGAG.

This clone was counted between two and nine times. The CDR3 here is CASSIRLAGVGPSNTGELFF. CDR3 DNA (partial): TGTGCCAGTAGTATACGCCTAGCGGGGGTAGGCCCCTCGAACACCGGGGAG. This chain uses TRBV19 with TRBJ2-2, with TRBD2 matching 10 bases. The observed sequence ends 3 residues before the CDR3 terminus, with the missing tail filled in from the germline J gene. Germline trimming cut 2 bases from V and 0 bases from J; bases unmatched to any gene: 12. The germline V gene encodes CDR1 LNHDA and CDR2 SQIVND (reference sequence). CDR3 length: 20 residues.

This clone was counted at least ten times. With the read ending 3 residues before the CDR3 end, the germline J gene is used to fill in that end. V and J are TRBV7-9 and TRBJ2-7, with D tentatively TRBD1 (5 bases). Trimming took 3 bases from V and 3 from J, leaving 12 bases between them. Per the germline V gene, CDR1 is SEHNR and CDR2 is FQNEAQ (reference sequence). This CDR3 comprises 14 residues. The part of the CDR3 DNA that was read is TGTGCCAGCAGCTTCAAGGACAAATTCTACGAG. Translating gives CASSFKDKFYE. The full CDR3 is CASSFKDKFYEQYF.

At least ten counts were recorded for this clone. The CDR3 end falls 3 residues outside the read, so it is completed with the germline J gene. This rearrangement joins TRBV2 to TRBJ2-7; a possible D gene is TRBD1 (6 bases). The CDR3 totals 14 residues. V lost 6 bases to trimming and J lost 5 bases, with 17 bases between them. CDR1 and CDR2 (germline): SNHLY, FYNNEI. This chain's CDR3 is CASRGTTGEDEQYF. CDR3 DNA, as far as it was read: TGTGCCAGCAGGGGGACGACAGGTGAAGACGAG.

With respect to this clone: Sequencing ends 3 residues short of the CDR3 end; the germline J gene provides the rest. The chain joins TRBV6-1 to TRBJ1-2, with D possibly being TRBD1 (5 bases). The germline gives CDR1 MNHNS, CDR2 SASEGT. The CDR3 covers 11 residues. This CDR3 is CASSDRVGYTF. The CDR3 bases that were read are TGTGCCAGCAGTGACAGGGTAGGC.

This clone was picked up many times. The CDR3 extends 3 residues past the end of the read, so its final part is completed from the germline J gene. V usage is TRBV19 and J usage is TRBJ2-3; no firm D call. Germline CDR1 reads LNHDA; CDR2 reads SQIVND (reference sequence). The CDR3 extends over 13 amino acids. The V end was cut by 7 bases, the J end by 1 base, with 9 bases between. The sequenced part of the CDR3 DNA is TGTGCCAGTAAGATCCGGGGCACAGATACG. Translated, it gives CASKIRGTDT. The CDR3, in full, reads CASKIRGTDTQYF.

This clone was observed at least ten times. The CDR3 goes on 3 residues after the read ends, and that part is filled in from the germline J gene. This rearrangement joins TRBV5-5 to TRBJ1-1, with TRBD1 as a possible D gene (6 bases). The CDR3 loop spans 14 amino acids. The germline V gene has CDR1 SGHKS and CDR2 YYEKEE (reference sequence). V lost 1 base, J lost 4 bases, and 11 bases lay in between. The CDR3 sequence is CASSLRQAPTEAFF. The covered CDR3 bases are TGTGCCAGCAGCTTGCGACAGGCCCCCACTGAA.

Notes on this clone: The read ends 3 residues shy of where the CDR3 ends; the end is completed using the germline J gene. This chain links TRBV6-4 with TRBJ1-5, with no clear D. The CDR3 totals 15 residues. CDR1 is MRHNA and CDR2 is SNTAGT in the germline V gene. The V gene lost 2 bases and the J gene lost 0 bases, with 8 bases spanning the gap. CDR3 amino acids: CASSDAEYSNQPQHF. Incomplete CDR3 DNA: TGTGCCAGCAGTGACGCAGAGTATAGCAATCAGCCC.

Concerning this clone itself: The CDR3 extends 3 residues past the end of the read, so its final part is completed from the germline J gene. The chain joins TRBV11-3 to TRBJ2-1; 7 bases are a match to TRBD1. V was pared by 5 bases and J by 7 bases, with 11 bases of the junction left unmatched. The CDR3 length is 15 residues. CDR1 is SGHNT, CDR2 YENEEA, per germline. The CDR3 loop reads CASSPTGAPLNEQFF. The part of the CDR3 DNA that was read is TGTGCCAGCAGCCCTACAGGGGCCCCTCTTAATGAG.

Comment on this clone: The observed sequence ends 3 residues before the CDR3 terminus, with the missing tail filled in from the germline J gene. The chain couples TRBV18 to TRBJ2-7, with TRBD2 as a possible D gene (5 bases). V lost 3 bases, J lost 5 bases, and 14 bases lay in between. CDR3 size: 14 residues. The germline V gene has CDR1 KGHSH and CDR2 LQKENI. This CDR3 reads CASSPGRTRDEQYF. CDR3 DNA (partial): TGTGCCAGCTCACCTGGCCGAACGAGGGACGAG.

This clone was seen many times. The read gets to within 3 residues of the CDR3 end, and the germline J gene fills in the rest. The chain employs TRBV7-8 and TRBJ1-1; D might be TRBD1 (6 bases). The V and J ends lost 1 base and 4 bases respectively, with 10 bases between them. Germline V gives CDR1 SGHVS, CDR2 FQNEAQ. The CDR3 extends over 14 amino acids. The chain's CDR3 is CASSLGGGTTEAFF. The sequenced CDR3 bases are TGTGCCAGCAGCTTAGGCGGGGGCACCACTGAA. Full variable domain (outside the CDR3, taken from reference TRBV7-8 and TRBJ1-1): GAGVSQSPRYKVAKRGQDVALRCDPISGHVSLFWYQQALGQGPEFLTYFQNEAQLDKSGLPSDRFFAERPEGSVSTLKIQRTQQEDSAVYLCASSLGGGTTEAFFGQGTRLTVV.

This clone was found many times. The CDR3 extends 3 residues past the end of the read, so its final part is completed from the germline J gene. The V call is TRBV29-1, the J call TRBJ2-5, with a tentative D call TRBD1 (5 bases). V lost 2 bases to trimming and J lost 5 bases, with 15 bases between them. CDR3 length equals 14 residues. Germline CDR1 reads SQVTM; CDR2 reads ANQGSEA. CDR3 bases read: TGCAGCGTTGAACCCTCAGGGCCCGGGGAGACC. It yields the protein CSVEPSGPGET. The complete CDR3 sequence is CSVEPSGPGETQYF. Complete variable domain (other parts from reference TRBV29-1 and TRBJ2-5): SAVISQKPSRDICQRGTSLTIQCQVDSQVTMMFWYRQQPGQSLTLIATANQGSEATYESGFVIDKFPISRPNLTFSTLTVSNMSPEDSSIYLCSVEPSGPGETQYFGPGTRLLVL.

About this clone itself: The CDR3 extends 3 residues past the end of the read, so its final part is completed from the germline J gene. The chain has TRBV18 and TRBJ2-3; possibly TRBD1 for D (6 bases). CDR3 length equals 16 residues. Germline V CDR1 and CDR2: KGHSH, LQKENI. With 2 bases removed from V and 0 bases from J, the gap between germline ends came to 12 bases. The sequenced part of the CDR3 DNA is TGTGCCAGCTCACCATTGTCAGGGGCTAGCACAGATACG. Translated, it gives CASSPLSGASTDT. In full, the CDR3 is CASSPLSGASTDTQYF.

This clone appeared a few times. The observed sequence ends 3 residues before the CDR3 terminus, with the missing tail filled in from the germline J gene. The chain is built from TRBV6-1 and TRBJ1-4; 9 bases line up with TRBD1. Germline lookup yields CDR1 MNHNS and CDR2 SASEGT. After removal of 4 bases from V and 5 bases from J, the junction contained 2 bases not matched to a gene. The CDR3 sequence is 14 residues long. The CDR3 DNA, read in part, is TGTGCCAGCAGTGCACAGGGGGCGAATGAAAAA. Protein sequence: CASSAQGANEK. The CDR3 in its entirety is CASSAQGANEKLFF.

Remarks on this clone: The sequence runs out 3 residues before the end of the CDR3; the remainder is reconstructed from the germline J gene. This chain connects TRBV19 to TRBJ2-4; 8 nucleotides match TRBD2. The CDR3 sequence is 17 residues long. Germline CDR1 is LNHDA and CDR2 is SQIVND (reference sequence). V dropped 6 bases and J dropped 1; count of bases not matched to a gene: 11. CDR3 bases read: TGTGCCAGTAGCCTTTTGCCGGGGGGGGTCGCCAAAAACATT. This codes for CASSLLPGGVAKNI. The whole CDR3 region reads CASSLLPGGVAKNIQYF.

This clone occurred many times. The read ends 3 residues before the CDR3 terminus; that terminus is restored from the germline J gene. The chain links TRBV29-1 to TRBJ1-4; 9 bases agree with TRBD1. The CDR3 contains 14 residues. Unmatched junction bases numbered 4, after V lost 5 bases and J lost 3 bases. The germline V gene has CDR1 SQVTM and CDR2 ANQGSEA. Partial CDR3 DNA: TGCAGCGTTTCACAGGGGGCTGCTAATGAAAAA. Translated: CSVSQGAANEK. The complete CDR3 reads CSVSQGAANEKLFF.